This T cell receptor (beta chain) was observed in a study of blood T cell repertoires in COVID-19. Study-level information: The analysed material was cDNA or gDNA that came from T cells, B-cell-depleted T cells, or PBMCs.

Some clones are missing from TCRdb's copy, which holds only in-frame ones; the method was immunoSEQ multiplex PCR. In the table there are 200,000 to 300,000 clones, more than 85% of which are singletons. This clone is a singleton in its sample. The sample consisted of PBMCs or T cells enriched from blood (not recorded which). This clonotype was obtained from a woman in her twenties or thirties who had recovered from COVID-19.

CDR3 sequence (DNA): TGTGCCAGCAGCCTCGGACTAGCGGGAGACAATGAGCAGTTCTTC. It encodes CASSLGLAGDNEQFF. The chain links TRBV7-2 to TRBJ2-1; 13 nucleotides agree with TRBD2. The CDR3 is 15 amino acids. Germline V lookup: CDR1 SGHTA, CDR2 FQGNSA. The ends lost 5 bases at V and 5 bases at J; junction bases unmatched: 3.